This is a list of T cell receptor beta chains from one sample in a study of blood T cell repertoires in COVID-19. Sequencing used immunoSEQ multiplex PCR; TCRdb keeps in-frame clones, though not all of them. The repertoire holds 300,000 to 400,000 clones, with around nine tenths as singletons. The sample consisted of peripheral blood. The receptor source for this set is a woman under 30 who had recovered from COVID-19. Both conserved end residues are part of each CDR3. D genes are given only for firm matches.

V: TRBV12-3/TRBV12-4; D: -; CDR3: CASSPLANEQFF
V: TRBV27; D: TRBD2; CDR3: CASSKLAGVGQAKNIQYF
V: TRBV12-3/TRBV12-4; D: -; CDR3: CASSLAAPDPLHF
V: TRBV9; D: -; CDR3: CASSVGETKQFF
V: TRBV18; D: -; CDR3: CASSPPSPLNYGYTF
V: TRBV7-2; D: -; CDR3: CASSLAPGDANEKLFF
V: TRBV6-5; D: -; CDR3: CASRPDRGYGYTF
V: TRBV25-1; D: -; CDR3: CASRGRPGELFF
V: TRBV18; D: -; CDR3: CASSPQGRIVVTEAFF
V: TRBV9; D: TRBD2; CDR3: CASSEGTSSPGELFF
V: TRBV15; D: TRBD1; CDR3: CATSRGQGSNEQFF
V: TRBV6-5; D: -; CDR3: CASSRTVNQPQHF
V: TRBV2; D: TRBD2; CDR3: CASFKGVAGEDEQFF
V: TRBV27; D: TRBD1; CDR3: CASSLTGGYISNSPLHF
V: TRBV7-2; D: TRBD2; CDR3: CASSLEYGGLAGYNEQFF
V: TRBV29-1; D: -; CDR3: CSVEGEPNYGYTF
V: TRBV6-6; D: TRBD1; CDR3: CASSYPGQNYGYTF